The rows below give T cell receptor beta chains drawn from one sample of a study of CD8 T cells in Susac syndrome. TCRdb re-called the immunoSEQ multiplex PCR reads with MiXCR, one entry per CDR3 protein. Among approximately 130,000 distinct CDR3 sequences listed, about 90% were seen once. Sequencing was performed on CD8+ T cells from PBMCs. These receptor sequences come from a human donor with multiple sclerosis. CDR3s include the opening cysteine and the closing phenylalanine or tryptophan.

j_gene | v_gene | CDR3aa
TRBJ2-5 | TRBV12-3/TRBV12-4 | CASSLSGSETQYF
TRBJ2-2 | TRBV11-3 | CASSLIQSGELFF
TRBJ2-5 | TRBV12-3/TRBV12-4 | CASSSPLAVDRDETQYF
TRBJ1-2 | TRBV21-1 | CASSKAGEWGYTF
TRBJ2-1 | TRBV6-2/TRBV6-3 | CASSNGGLVEQFF
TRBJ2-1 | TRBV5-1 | CASSLERADEQFF
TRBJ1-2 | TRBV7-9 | CASTPGGASNYGYTF
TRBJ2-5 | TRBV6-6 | CASSIAGVVETQYF
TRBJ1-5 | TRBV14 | CASSQPNQPQHF
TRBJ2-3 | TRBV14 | CASSLFRTDTQYF
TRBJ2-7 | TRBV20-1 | CSAISPRTPTYEQYF
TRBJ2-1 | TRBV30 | CAWSGVRQTYNEQFF
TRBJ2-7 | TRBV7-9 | CASNGPGQSYEQYF
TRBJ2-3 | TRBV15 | CATGQRESDTQYF
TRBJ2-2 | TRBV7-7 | CASMGRDTGELFF
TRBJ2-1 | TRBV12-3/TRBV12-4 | CASSSFDRIVGDEQFF
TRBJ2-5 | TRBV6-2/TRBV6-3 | CASNQWTQYF
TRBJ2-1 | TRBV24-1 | CATSDSFGQRTYNEQFF
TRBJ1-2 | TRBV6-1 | CASLGTASYGYTF
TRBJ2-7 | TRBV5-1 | CASSSDSPWEQYF
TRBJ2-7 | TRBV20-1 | CSARVPGSSYEQYF
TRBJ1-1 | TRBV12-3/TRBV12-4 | CASSLALGTGSPAFF
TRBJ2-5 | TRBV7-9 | CASSLEFVETQYF
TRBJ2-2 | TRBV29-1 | CSALSGRPPHTGELFF
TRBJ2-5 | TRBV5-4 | CASSLAGQGQETQYF
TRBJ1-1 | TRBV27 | CASSRLEAVRTEAFF
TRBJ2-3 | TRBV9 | CASSAFWGEVVSTDTQYF
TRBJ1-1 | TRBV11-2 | CASSPYTNTEAFF
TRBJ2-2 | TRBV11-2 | CASSSITIGELFF
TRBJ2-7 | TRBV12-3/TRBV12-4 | CASSAGTGEPYEQYF
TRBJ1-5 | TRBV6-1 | CASSEARRGFRNQPQHF
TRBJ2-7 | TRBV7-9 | CASSLGGTEQYF
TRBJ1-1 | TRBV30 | CAWSLDHNAEAFF
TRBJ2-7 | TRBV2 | CASSEDPSYVEQYF
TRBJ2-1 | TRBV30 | CAWSVSYATDNEQFF
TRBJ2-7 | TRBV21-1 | CASSKGDGGFSSYEQYF
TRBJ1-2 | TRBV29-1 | CSVPRSANYGYTF